Below, 25 T cell receptor beta chains from the same sample are listed, as sequenced in a study of a mutant IDH1 vaccine in newly diagnosed glioma. These receptors lack a known antigen. As for time point: week 23, last vaccination. Mutant IDH1 20-mer peptide, at 300 ug, made up each vaccine dose, with topical imiquimod. Repertoires were generated with immunoSEQ multiplex PCR, while TCRdb's copy carries only in-frame clones and drops some. Of around 30,000 clones listed, about 85% were seen once; the top ten hold approximately 7.6%. Sequencing used PBMCs, obtained from a glioma patient whose treatment included an IDH1 peptide vaccine. The receptors originated from a woman aged 18-29 years with glioma.

This sequence joins TRBV20-1 and TRBJ2-1; D is undetermined. CDR3 length: 11 residues. Trimming pared 2 bases from V and 6 bases from J, leaving 5 bases between. Looked up from germline, CDR1 is DFQATT and CDR2 is SNEGSKA (reference sequence). The CDR3 spells CSARKINEQFF. Written as DNA, the CDR3 is TGCAGTGCTAGAAAAATCAATGAGCAGTTCTTC.

The chain couples TRBV2 to TRBJ1-4, with 9 nucleotides matching TRBD1. The trim removed 4 bases at V and 3 bases at J, leaving 0 bases unmatched. Germline V gives CDR1 SNHLY, CDR2 FYNNEI. This CDR3 contains 14 residues. This CDR3 reads CASSGQGANEKLFF. In nucleotides, the CDR3 is TGTGCCAGCAGTGGACAGGGGGCTAATGAAAAACTGTTTTTT.

Worth noting for this clone: Other nucleotide sequences in the sample specify the same CDR3. The chain employs TRBV5-1 and TRBJ1-1; TRBD1 might be the D (6 bases). Germline CDR1 is SGHRS and CDR2 is YFSETQ. V lost 3 bases, J lost 0 bases, and 9 bases lay in between. The CDR3 is 14 amino acids. In DNA, the CDR3 is TGCGCCAGCAGCTCCGGACAGTTGAACACTGAAGCTTTCTTT. Translation: CASSSGQLNTEAFF.

This rearrangement joins TRBV19 to TRBJ2-3; TRBD2 is a possible D gene (5 bases). The V gene lost 1 base and the J gene lost 1 base, with 9 bases spanning the gap. Germline values: CDR1 LNHDA, CDR2 SQIVND (reference sequence). The CDR3 loop spans 15 amino acids. CDR3 protein: CASSIGTLGTDTQYF. The CDR3 nucleotides read TGTGCCAGTAGTATAGGGACTCTGGGCACAGATACGCAGTATTTT.

The V gene is TRBV4-2, the J gene TRBJ2-7; the D gene is possibly TRBD1 (6 bases). Trimming removed 0 bases at V and 3 bases at J, with 9 bases between. Germline CDR1 and CDR2: LGHNA and YNFKEQ. The CDR3 is made up of 14 amino acids. CDR3 DNA sequence: TGTGCCAGCAGCCAAGAGGGGGCGATCTACGAGCAGTACTTC. It yields the protein CASSQEGAIYEQYF.

DNA of the CDR3: TGTGCCAGCAGTTACTCGACAGGGAACTATGGCTACACCTTC. It specifies CASSYSTGNYGYTF. The chain is built from TRBV6-5 and TRBJ1-2, with TRBD1 identical over 7 bases. The CDR3 totals 14 residues. The junction had 0 bases not matched to a gene; V was cut back by 0 bases and J by 2 bases. Per the germline V gene, CDR1 is MNHEY and CDR2 is SVGAGI.

The chain employs TRBV7-8 and TRBJ2-1, with TRBD2 identical over 15 bases. This CDR3 is 20 amino acids long. The junction had 7 bases not matched to a gene; V was cut back by 1 base and J by 0 bases. Germline values: CDR1 SGHVS, CDR2 FQNEAQ. CDR3 nucleotides: TGTGCCAGCAGCTTAGTAGGACTAGCGGGAGGGCCGAGCTCCTACAATGAGCAGTTCTTC. The encoded protein is CASSLVGLAGGPSSYNEQFF.

This clone occurred a few times. This rearrangement joins TRBV7-8 to TRBJ1-5; weak D call: TRBD1 (6 bases). The CDR3 length is 14 residues. Germline CDR1 reads SGHVS; CDR2 reads FQNEAQ. Between the trimmed V and J ends, which lost 2 bases and 6 bases, there was a span of 11 bases. The CDR3 loop is CASSLTEQGQPQHF. CDR3 bases: TGTGCCAGCAGCTTAACCGAACAGGGTCAGCCCCAGCATTTT. Complete variable domain (other parts from reference TRBV7-8 and TRBJ1-5): GAGVSQSPRYKVAKRGQDVALRCDPISGHVSLFWYQQALGQGPEFLTYFQNEAQLDKSGLPSDRFFAERPEGSVSTLKIQRTQQEDSAVYLCASSLTEQGQPQHFGDGTRLSIL.

This chain uses TRBV10-2 with TRBJ2-1; D not certain. The V end lost 6 bases, the J end lost 4 bases, and 16 bases lay between the germline ends. The CDR3 is made up of 15 amino acids. Germline V CDR1 and CDR2: WSHSY, SAAADI. The CDR3 reads CASRSSGGTYNEQFF. DNA for the CDR3: TGCGCCAGCAGATCATCGGGCGGAACTTACAATGAGCAGTTCTTC.

The rearrangement uses TRBV5-4 and TRBJ1-2; no clear D gene. This CDR3 comprises 12 residues. Per the germline V gene, CDR1 is SGHNT and CDR2 is YYREEE (reference sequence). Trimming cost V 2 bases and J 8 bases, with 10 bases left between them. CDR3 DNA: TGTGCCAGCAGCTTTGTGCCCGGGGGCTACACCTTC. This sequence encodes CASSFVPGGYTF.

The rearrangement joins TRBV7-2 to TRBJ2-5, with 12 nucleotides matching TRBD2. The CDR3 runs 15 residues. V shed 2 bases and J 5 bases; nucleotides not matched to a gene: 3. Per the germline V gene, CDR1 is SGHTA and CDR2 is FQGNSA. CDR3 DNA sequence: TGTGCCAGCAGCTTAAGGACTAGCGGGGTGGAGACCCAGTACTTC. Amino acids: CASSLRTSGVETQYF. The variable domain in full, with the rest retrieved from reference TRBV7-2 and TRBJ2-5, is GAGVSQSPSNKVTEKGKDVELRCDPISGHTALYWYRQSLGQGLEFLIYFQGNSAPDKSGLPSDRFSAERTGGSVSTLTIQRTQQEDSAVYLCASSLRTSGVETQYFGPGTRLLVL.

The V gene is TRBV10-3, the J gene TRBJ1-4; 9 bases map to TRBD1. Germline lookup yields CDR1 ENHRY and CDR2 SYGVKD. CDR3 size: 14 residues. V gave up 5 bases and J gave up 6 bases; unmatched junction bases: 4. CDR3 region: CAISQQGADEKLFF. The CDR3 DNA reads as TGTGCCATCAGTCAACAGGGGGCGGATGAAAAACTGTTTTTT.

The chain recombines TRBV14 with TRBJ1-4; D may be TRBD1 (5 bases). CDR1 and CDR2 from the germline V gene are SGHDN and FVKESK. With 3 bases removed from V and 10 bases from J, the gap between germline ends came to 33 bases. CDR3 size: 20 residues. CDR3 sequence (DNA): TGTGCCAGCAGCCAGGGTTTGGGCCGACAACAGGTCCTTAATGAAGGAAAACTGTTTTTT. This sequence encodes CASSQGLGRQQVLNEGKLFF.

This chain uses TRBV5-1 with TRBJ1-3; D ambiguous. V was shortened by 3 bases and J by 0 bases, with 13 bases between the two germline ends. The germline CDR1 and CDR2 sequences are SGHRS and YFSETQ. The CDR3 loop spans 16 amino acids. The CDR3 nucleotides are TGCGCCAGCAGCTGGGCTGGAATTAACTCTGGAAACACCATATATTTT. Protein product: CASSWAGINSGNTIYF.

As DNA, the CDR3 is TGTGCTAGTGGTCTATCTGCCCCTCGGGGCTACACCTTC. Its protein product is CASGLSAPRGYTF. The chain has TRBV12-5 and TRBJ1-2; D remains unclear. The CDR3 sequence is 13 residues long. Looked up from germline, CDR1 is LGHNT and CDR2 is FRNRAP. V was clipped by 5 bases and J by 8 bases, with 15 bases between them. Looking up the rest from reference TRBV12-5 and TRBJ1-2 gives the full variable domain: DARVTQTPRHKVTEMGQEVTMRCQPILGHNTVFWYRQTMMQGLELLAYFRNRAPLDDSGMPKDRFSAEMPDATLATLKIQPSEPRDSAVYFCASGLSAPRGYTFGSGTRLTVV.

The rearrangement uses TRBV11-1 and TRBJ2-1; tentatively, D is TRBD1 (5 bases). V shed 2 bases and J shed 1 base, with 9 bases lying between them. This CDR3 contains 15 residues. The germline gives CDR1 SGHAT, CDR2 FQDESV (reference sequence). Here the CDR3 DNA reads TGTGCCAGCAGCTTAACAGGAGAATCCTACAATGAGCAGTTCTTC. It translates to CASSLTGESYNEQFF.

The rearrangement links TRBV25-1 to TRBJ1-2, with D possibly matching TRBD1 (5 bases). The germline V gene has CDR1 MGHDK and CDR2 SYGVNS. V was pared by 4 bases and J by 4 bases, with 13 bases between. This CDR3 region has 14 residues. CDR3 region: CASSGQGRVYGYTF. The DNA for the CDR3 is TGTGCCAGCAGTGGTCAGGGCCGCGTCTATGGCTACACCTTC.

In this sample, this clone turned up a few times. The rearrangement links TRBV10-3 to TRBJ1-1; a possible D gene is TRBD1 (6 bases). Germline CDR1 reads ENHRY; CDR2 reads SYGVKD. The CDR3 totals 14 residues. V lost 4 bases, J lost 2 bases, and 11 bases lay in between. CDR3 nucleotide sequence: TGTGCCATCAGTGGGGAAGGGGGAAACACTGAAGCTTTCTTT. The encoded protein is CAISGEGGNTEAFF.

V usage is TRBV7-6 and J usage is TRBJ1-1; weak D call: TRBD1 (5 bases). Germline CDR1 and CDR2: SGHVS and FNYEAQ. This CDR3 contains 15 residues. The V gene lost 5 bases and the J gene lost 3 bases, with 16 bases spanning the gap. The CDR3 loop reads CASSPLGPTYTEAFF. CDR3 nucleotide sequence: TGTGCCAGCAGCCCGCTGGGACCGACATACACTGAAGCTTTCTTT.

The table lists this clone with a few counts. The V gene is TRBV5-6, the J gene TRBJ1-6; TRBD1 might be the D (5 bases). The germline CDR1 and CDR2 sequences are SGHDT and YYEEEE. The V gene lost 1 base and the J gene lost 6 bases, with 11 bases spanning the gap. The CDR3 sequence is 15 residues long. The CDR3 DNA reads as TGTGCCAGCAGCTTGTTTCGCAGGGTTAATTCACCCCTCCACTTT. Translation gives CASSLFRRVNSPLHF.

The V call is TRBV2, the J call TRBJ2-3, with 11 bases aligning to TRBD2. Per germline, CDR1 SNHLY and CDR2 FYNNEI. The CDR3 loop spans 14 amino acids. V dropped 10 bases and J dropped 7; count of bases not matched to a gene: 10. CDR3 protein: CATKIAGGENTQYF. The CDR3 coding sequence is TGTGCCACCAAAATAGCGGGGGGGGAGAATACGCAGTATTTT.

This chain uses TRBV2 with TRBJ1-5; maybe TRBD1 (5 bases). This CDR3 contains 14 residues. Trimming cost V 5 bases and J 5 bases, with 13 bases left between them. Germline V gene data show CDR1 as SNHLY and CDR2 as FYNNEI. The CDR3 here is CASSYGTVDQPQHF. CDR3 nucleotides: TGTGCCAGCAGTTACGGGACGGTAGATCAGCCCCAGCATTTT.

The genes are TRBV6-1 and TRBJ1-6; D not resolved. This CDR3 comprises 14 residues. Per germline, CDR1 MNHNS and CDR2 SASEGT. V shed 5 bases and J shed 7 bases, with 12 bases lying between them. In DNA, the CDR3 is TGTGCCAGCAGTCCTACTCATTCGAATTCACCCCTCCACTTT. Its translation is CASSPTHSNSPLHF.

The rearrangement joins TRBV19 to TRBJ2-6; D not resolved. The CDR3 totals 14 residues. The germline V and J ends were trimmed by 7 bases and 0 bases, with 7 bases remaining between them. Per the germline V gene, CDR1 is LNHDA and CDR2 is SQIVND (reference sequence). For the CDR3, the DNA is TGTGCCAGTACGACCCCCTCTGGGGCCAACGTCCTGACTTTC. Protein: CASTTPSGANVLTF.

This clone was counted a single time. This chain connects TRBV7-2 to TRBJ2-1; 12 nucleotides agree with TRBD2. The CDR3 has 15 residues. CDR1 is SGHTA, CDR2 FQGNSA, per germline. The J segment lost 9 bases and the V segment lost 5 bases, leaving 8 bases of the junction unmatched. The CDR3 reads CASSPGLAGRPEQFF. The CDR3, as DNA: TGTGCCAGCAGCCCCGGACTAGCGGGGCGTCCTGAGCAGTTCTTC.